A selection of T cell receptor beta chains follows, all from one sample in a study of shared clonotypes between healthy human individuals. Data came from immunoSEQ multiplex PCR; TCRdb stores just in-frame clones and leaves some out. The table includes millions of clones, roughly 95% detected once. The sequenced sample consisted of naive CD8+ T cells sorted from blood. These receptor sequences come from a young man in good health. CDR3s include the opening cysteine and the closing phenylalanine or tryptophan. Each record gives: J gene, clone size, V gene, CDR3 protein. Size is omitted from some rows. Given values are once, few, many or a class for expanded clones.

>TRBJ1-6|NA|TRBV2
CASNGRNSDNSPLHF
>TRBJ2-1|NA|TRBV7-9
CASSPRVVGTSDNEQFF
>TRBJ1-1|NA|TRBV18
CASSPGSLNTEAFF
>TRBJ2-7|NA|TRBV9
CASSASGGSSYEQYF
>TRBJ2-7|NA|TRBV7-9
CASSGEGLRSEQYF
>TRBJ2-1|NA|TRBV4-3
CASSQAWPRSYNEQFF
>TRBJ1-1|once|TRBV7-3
CASSLEGRGTEAFF
>TRBJ2-5|NA|TRBV9
CASSAGQHDGETQYF
>TRBJ2-7|NA|TRBV27
CASSKRTEAYEQYF
>TRBJ2-2|NA|TRBV5-1
CASSLEWQGDFAGELFF
>TRBJ2-7|NA|TRBV7-9
CASSSGSYYEQYF
>TRBJ2-2|NA|TRBV5-1
CASSPYWGNTGELFF